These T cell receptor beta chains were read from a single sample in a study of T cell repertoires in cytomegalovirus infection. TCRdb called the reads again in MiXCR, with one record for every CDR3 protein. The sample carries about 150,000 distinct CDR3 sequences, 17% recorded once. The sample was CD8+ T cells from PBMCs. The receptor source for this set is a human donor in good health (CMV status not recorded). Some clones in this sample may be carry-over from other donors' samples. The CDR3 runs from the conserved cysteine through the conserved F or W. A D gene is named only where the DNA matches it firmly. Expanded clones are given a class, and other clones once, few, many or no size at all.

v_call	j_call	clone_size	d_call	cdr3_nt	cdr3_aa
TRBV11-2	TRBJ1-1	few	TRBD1	TGTGCCAGCAGCTCCTGGGACAGGGGGAACACTGAAGCTTTCTTT	CASSSWDRGNTEAFF
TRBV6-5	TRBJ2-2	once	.	TGTGCCAGCAGTTACTCGGGCCAGGGATCTGCCGGGGAGCTGTTTTTT	CASSYSGQGSAGELFF
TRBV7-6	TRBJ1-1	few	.	TGTGCCAGCAGCCCCATCGGGAACACTGAAGCTTTCTTT	CASSPIGNTEAFF
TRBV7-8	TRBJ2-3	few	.	TGTGCCAGCAGCTCCTACCGGGACCCCACCGCCACAGATACGCAGTATTTT	CASSSYRDPTATDTQYF
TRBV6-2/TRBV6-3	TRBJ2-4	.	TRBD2	TGTGCCAGCAGTACCCTCTGGACTAGCGGGGCGGCGTCGGCCAAAAACATTCAGTACTTC	CASSTLWTSGAASAKNIQYF
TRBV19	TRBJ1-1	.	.	TGTGCCAGTAGTATTTGGGGAAAGAACACTGAAGCTTTCTTT	CASSIWGKNTEAFF
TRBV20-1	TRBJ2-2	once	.	TGCAGTGCCCCATACCGGAGGGGGGGCACCGGGGAGCTGTTTTTT	CSAPYRRGGTGELFF
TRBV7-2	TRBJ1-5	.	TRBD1	TGTGCCAGCAAGCCGGGACAGGTTCCCTTAAGCAATCAGCCCCAGCATTTT	CASKPGQVPLSNQPQHF
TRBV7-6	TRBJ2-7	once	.	TGTGCCAGCAGCTTACGGCAGGCCGAGCAGTACTTC	CASSLRQAEQYF
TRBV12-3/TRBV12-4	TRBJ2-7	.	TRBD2	TGTGCCAGCAGTCTCGGACTAGCGGTGACCTACGAGCAGTACTTC	CASSLGLAVTYEQYF
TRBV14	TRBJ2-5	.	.	TGTGCCAGCAGCCAAGATTGGCGGGGAGAGACCCAGTACTTC	CASSQDWRGETQYF
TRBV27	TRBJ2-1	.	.	TGTGCCAGCAGTTTAGGTGGGATATACAATAAGCAGTTCTTC	CASSLGGIYNKQFF
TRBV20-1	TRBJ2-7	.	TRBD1	TGCAGTGCTTGGCCCCCCACAGGGGAGAACTACGAGCAGTACTTC	CSAWPPTGENYEQYF
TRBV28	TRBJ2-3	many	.	TGTGCCAGCAGTCCTTTGGGGGGCGGGTCAGATACGCAGTATTTT	CASSPLGGGSDTQYF
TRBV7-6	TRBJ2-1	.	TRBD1	TGTGCCAGCAGCCCAAACAGGGGGAGCTCCTACAATGAGCAGTTCTTC	CASSPNRGSSYNEQFF
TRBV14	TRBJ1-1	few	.	TGTGCCAGCAGCCAAGAGGGAGTCTGGGGGAAAACTGAAGCTTTCTTT	CASSQEGVWGKTEAFF
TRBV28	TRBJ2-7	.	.	TGTGCCAGCAGTTTTACCGGGGCCTACGAGCAGTACTTC	CASSFTGAYEQYF
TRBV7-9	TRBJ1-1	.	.	TGTGCCAGCAGCTTAGAAAGGCAGGGTCTCATGAACACTGAAGCTTTCTTT	CASSLERQGLMNTEAFF
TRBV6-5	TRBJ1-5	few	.	TGTGCCAGCAGTTACTCAGGAATTTATCAGCCCCAGCATTTT	CASSYSGIYQPQHF
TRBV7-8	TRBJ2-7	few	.	TGTGCCAGCAGCTTAGCACAGGGCTACGAGGAGTACTTC	CASSLAQGYEEYF
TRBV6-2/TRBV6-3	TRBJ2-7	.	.	TGTGCCAGCAGTTACTCGGCCATGGAGCAGTACTTC	CASSYSAMEQYF
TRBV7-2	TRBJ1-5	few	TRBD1	TGTGCCAGCAGCAACAGGGGAGCGAGCAATCAGCCCCAGCATTTT	CASSNRGASNQPQHF
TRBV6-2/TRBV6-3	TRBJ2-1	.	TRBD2	TGTGCCGTCGGCCTAGCGGGTGGAAATGAGCAGTTCTTC	CAVGLAGGNEQFF
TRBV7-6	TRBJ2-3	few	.	TGTGCCAGCAGCTCGACAGGATATAACACAGATACGCAGTATTTT	CASSSTGYNTDTQYF
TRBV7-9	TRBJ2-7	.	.	TGTGCCAGCAGCTCCCCGGACAGCCCCTACGAGCAGTACTTC	CASSSPDSPYEQYF
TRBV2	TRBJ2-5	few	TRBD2	TGTGCCAGCAGTCAGCGGGGGGACGTACAAGAGACCCAGTACTTC	CASSQRGDVQETQYF
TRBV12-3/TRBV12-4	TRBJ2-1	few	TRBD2	TGTGCCAGCAGTCCTAGCGGGGGCTACTACAATGAGCAGTTCTTC	CASSPSGGYYNEQFF
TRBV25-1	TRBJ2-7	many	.	TGTGCCAGCAGCAGATCAAGGGACATCTCCTACGAGCAGTACTTC	CASSRSRDISYEQYF
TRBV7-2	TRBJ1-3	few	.	TGTGCCAGCAGCTTAGCGATAGACAGAGGAAACACCATATATTTT	CASSLAIDRGNTIYF
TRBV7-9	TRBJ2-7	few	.	TGTGCCAGCAGTTACCCGGGATACGGGATCGAGCAGTACTTC	CASSYPGYGIEQYF
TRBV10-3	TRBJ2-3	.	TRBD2	TGTGCCATCACCGATGACCGCGGGGGGGGCCCAGATACGCAGTATTTT	CAITDDRGGGPDTQYF
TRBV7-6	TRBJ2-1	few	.	TGTGCCAGCAGCTCTGCCCAGGATTCTAACTACAATGAGCAGTTCTTC	CASSSAQDSNYNEQFF
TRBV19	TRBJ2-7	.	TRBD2	TGTGCCGCCAGCGGGGGGCCGACCTACGAGCAGTACTTC	CAASGGPTYEQYF
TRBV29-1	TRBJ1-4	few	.	TGCAGCGCAGGCCCTGGGGGTGAAAAACTGTTTTTT	CSAGPGGEKLFF
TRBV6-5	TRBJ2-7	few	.	TGTGCCAGCAGACGCTACTACGAGCAGTACTTC	CASRRYYEQYF
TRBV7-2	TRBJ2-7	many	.	TGTGCCAGCACCCCCTTTATCGGGAACTTGGGGGAGCAGTACTTC	CASTPFIGNLGEQYF
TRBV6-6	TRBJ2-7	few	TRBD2	TGTGCCAGCAGTTACTCTTGGGCACTAGCGGGAGTGCTCCTTTCCTACGAGCAGTACTTC	CASSYSWALAGVLLSYEQYF